This T cell receptor beta chain was captured by sequencing in a study of T and B cells in COVID-19 patients. Study-wide context: Median age was approximately 35 years in the recovered cohort and about 67 years in the active-infection cohort. General study points: No sequencing was yet done of CD4+, regulatory or CD8+ subsets, or of SARS-CoV-2-responsive or tetramer+ sorted cells. The recovered cohort had 2,300 or so exclusive TCR clusters, including 30 to 40 low generation probability clusters.

Each TRB amplification used roughly 250-550 ng of genomic DNA from blood. The V gene lost 2 bases and the J gene lost 7 bases, with 13 bases spanning the gap. CDR3 size: 15 residues. Per germline, CDR1 SGHRS and CDR2 YFSETQ. Multiplex PCR with BIOMED2 TRB-A/B primer pools amplified TRB rearrangements. MiXCR was run by TCRdb on the multiplex PCR reads, yielding one entry per CDR3 protein. This table holds 14,000 or so distinct CDR3 sequences, roughly 28% found once. A remark on this clonotype: Its cognate antigen is unknown.

What was sequenced was blood. This sequence joins TRBV5-1 and TRBJ1-6; D remains ambiguous. The TCR was taken from a human donor who had recovered from COVID-19. This CDR3 is CASSFWIGKNSPLHF. The CDR3 DNA follows: TGCGCCAGCAGCTTTTGGATCGGAAAGAATTCACCCCTCCACTTT.